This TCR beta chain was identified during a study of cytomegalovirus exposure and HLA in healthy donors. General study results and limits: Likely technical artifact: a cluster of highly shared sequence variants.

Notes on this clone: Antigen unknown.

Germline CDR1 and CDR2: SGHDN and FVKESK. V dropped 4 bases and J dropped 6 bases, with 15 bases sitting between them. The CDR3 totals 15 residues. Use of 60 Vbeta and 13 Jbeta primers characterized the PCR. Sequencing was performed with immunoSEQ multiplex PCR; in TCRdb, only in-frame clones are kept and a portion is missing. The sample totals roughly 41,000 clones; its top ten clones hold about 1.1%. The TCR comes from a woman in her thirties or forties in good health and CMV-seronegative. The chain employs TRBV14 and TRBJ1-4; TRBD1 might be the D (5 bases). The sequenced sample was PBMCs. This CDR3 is CASSRGGTRDEKLFF. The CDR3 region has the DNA TGTGCCAGCAGCCGAGGAGGGACGAGGGATGAAAAACTGTTTTTT.